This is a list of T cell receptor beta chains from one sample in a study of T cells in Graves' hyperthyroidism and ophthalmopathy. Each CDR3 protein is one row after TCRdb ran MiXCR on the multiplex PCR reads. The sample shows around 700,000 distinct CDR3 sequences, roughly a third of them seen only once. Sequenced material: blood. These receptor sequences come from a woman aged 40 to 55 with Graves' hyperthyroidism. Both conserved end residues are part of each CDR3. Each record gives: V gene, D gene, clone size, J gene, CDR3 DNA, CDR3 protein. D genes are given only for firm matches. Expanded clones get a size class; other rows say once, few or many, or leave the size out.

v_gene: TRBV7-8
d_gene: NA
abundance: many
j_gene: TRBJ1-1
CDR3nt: TGTGCCAGCAGCCCTGGGGCGGTGAACACTGAAGCTTTCTTT
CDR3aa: CASSPGAVNTEAFF

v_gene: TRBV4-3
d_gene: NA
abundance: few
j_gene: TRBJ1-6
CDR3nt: TGCGCCAGCAGCCAAGGGGAAAGGACGGGGAATTCACCCCTCCACTTT
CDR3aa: CASSQGERTGNSPLHF

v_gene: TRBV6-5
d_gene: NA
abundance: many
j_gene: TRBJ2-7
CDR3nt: TGTGCCAGCAGCACGACGGGGACTGTCTCCTACGAGCAGTACTTC
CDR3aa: CASSTTGTVSYEQYF

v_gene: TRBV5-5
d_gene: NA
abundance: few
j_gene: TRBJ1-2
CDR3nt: TGTGCCAGCAGCTCTGCTAATGTTAACTATGGCTACACCTTC
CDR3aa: CASSSANVNYGYTF

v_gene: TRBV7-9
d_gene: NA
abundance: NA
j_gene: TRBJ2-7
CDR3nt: TGTGCCAGCAGCTTAGGTGCCGGGTCGGGCTACGAGCAGTACTTC
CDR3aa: CASSLGAGSGYEQYF

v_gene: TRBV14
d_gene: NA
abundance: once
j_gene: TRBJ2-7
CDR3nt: TGTGCCAGCAGCCAAGATTCCAGACCTGGGGAGCAGTACTTC
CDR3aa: CASSQDSRPGEQYF

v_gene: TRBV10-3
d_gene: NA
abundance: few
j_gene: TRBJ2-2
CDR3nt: TGTGCCAGCAGGGTACAGGGAAGGGATACCGGGGAGCTGTTTTTT
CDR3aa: CASRVQGRDTGELFF

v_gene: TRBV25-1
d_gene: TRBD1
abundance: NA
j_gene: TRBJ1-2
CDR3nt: TGTGCCAGCAGTGATTTGGGACAGCTTAACTATGGCTACACCTTC
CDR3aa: CASSDLGQLNYGYTF

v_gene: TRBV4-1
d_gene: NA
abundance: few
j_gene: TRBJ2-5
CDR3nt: TGCGCCAGCGGGGGTCTCGGAGGGTCGGAGACCCAGTACTTC
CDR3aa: CASGGLGGSETQYF

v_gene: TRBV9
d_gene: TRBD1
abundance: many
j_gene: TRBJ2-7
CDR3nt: TGTGCCAGCAGCCCTAAGGGACAGGGACCCTACGAGCAGTACTTC
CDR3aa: CASSPKGQGPYEQYF

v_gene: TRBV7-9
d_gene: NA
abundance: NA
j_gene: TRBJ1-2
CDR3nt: TGTGCCAGCAGCTCACCACAGGGAGACTCCAACTATGGCTACACCTTC
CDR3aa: CASSSPQGDSNYGYTF

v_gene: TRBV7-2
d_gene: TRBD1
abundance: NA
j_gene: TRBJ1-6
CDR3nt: TGTGCCAGCAGCCCAAGACAGGGACTCGGGAATTCACCCCTCCACTTT
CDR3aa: CASSPRQGLGNSPLHF

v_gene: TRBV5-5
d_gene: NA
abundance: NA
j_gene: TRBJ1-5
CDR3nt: TGTGCCAGCAGCTTGTGTGCTTTCGGTCAGCCCCAGCATTTT
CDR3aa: CASSLCAFGQPQHF

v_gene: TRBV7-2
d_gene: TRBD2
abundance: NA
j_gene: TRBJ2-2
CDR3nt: TGTGCCAGCAGCCGGAAACTAGCGGGGGGGCCGGACACCGGGGAGCTGTTTTTT
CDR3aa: CASSRKLAGGPDTGELFF

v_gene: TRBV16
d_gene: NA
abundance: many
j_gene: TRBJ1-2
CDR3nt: TGTGCCAGCAGCCAAAGTTGGCCTTCGGCAGACTCCTATGGCTACACCTTC
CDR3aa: CASSQSWPSADSYGYTF

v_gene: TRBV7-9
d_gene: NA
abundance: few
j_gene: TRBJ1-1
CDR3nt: TGTGCCAGCAGCTTAGGGGGGGCGGTCTACTCTGAAGCTTTCTTT
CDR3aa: CASSLGGAVYSEAFF

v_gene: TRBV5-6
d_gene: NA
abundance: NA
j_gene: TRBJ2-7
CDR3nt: TGTGCCTGGAGTCAATTAGGCGGACAGTACGAGCAGTACTTC
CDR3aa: CAWSQLGGQYEQYF

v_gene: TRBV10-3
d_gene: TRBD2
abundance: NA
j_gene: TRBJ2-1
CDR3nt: TGTGCCATCAGTGAGTCCGGGGGGGTCTCCTACAATGAGCAGTTCTTC
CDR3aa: CAISESGGVSYNEQFF

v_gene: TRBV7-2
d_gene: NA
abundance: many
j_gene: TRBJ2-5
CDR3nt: TGTGCCAGCAGCAATTCGGAGACCCAGTACTTC
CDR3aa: CASSNSETQYF

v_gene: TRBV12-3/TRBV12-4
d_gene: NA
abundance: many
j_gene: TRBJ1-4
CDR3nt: TGTGCCAGCAGTTTGCGGCCTAATGAAAAACTGTTTTTT
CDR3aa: CASSLRPNEKLFF

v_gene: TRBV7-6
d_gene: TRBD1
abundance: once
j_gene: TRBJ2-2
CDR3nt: TGTGCCAGCAGCCGTACAGGGGCTGGTTTCTACACCGGGAAGCTGTTTTTT
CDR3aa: CASSRTGAGFYTGKLFF

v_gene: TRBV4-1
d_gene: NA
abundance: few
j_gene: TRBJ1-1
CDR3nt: TGCGCCAGCAGCCAAGGGCCCGGGCGGGTCACTGAAGCTTTCTTT
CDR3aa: CASSQGPGRVTEAFF

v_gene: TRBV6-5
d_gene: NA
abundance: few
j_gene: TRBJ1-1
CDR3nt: TGTGCCAGCAGCAAAAGTTGGGGCACTGAAGCTTTCTTT
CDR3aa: CASSKSWGTEAFF

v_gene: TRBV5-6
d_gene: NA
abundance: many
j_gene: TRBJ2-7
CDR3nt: TGTGCCAGCAGCTTGTTGGGACACGAGCAGTACTTC
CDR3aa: CASSLLGHEQYF

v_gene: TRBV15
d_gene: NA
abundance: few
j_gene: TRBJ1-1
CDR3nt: TGTGCCACCAGCAGAGACCAAACAGGACTTGAAGCTTTCTTT
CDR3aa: CATSRDQTGLEAFF

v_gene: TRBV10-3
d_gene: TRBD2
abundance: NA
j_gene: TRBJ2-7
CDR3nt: TGTGCCATCAGTGAGATGGCTAGCGGCTCCTACGAGCAGTACTTC
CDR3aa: CAISEMASGSYEQYF

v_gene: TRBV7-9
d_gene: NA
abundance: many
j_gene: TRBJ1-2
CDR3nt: TGTGCCAGCAGCTTAGCGGATAACTATGGCTACACCTTC
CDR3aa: CASSLADNYGYTF

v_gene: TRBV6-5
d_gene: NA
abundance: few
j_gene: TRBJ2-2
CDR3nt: TGTGCCAGCAGCGACCTCGGGACTCGAAACACCGGGGAGCTGTTTTTT
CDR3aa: CASSDLGTRNTGELFF

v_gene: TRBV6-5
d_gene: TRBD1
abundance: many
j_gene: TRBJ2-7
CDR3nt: TGTGCCAGCTGCAGGAAACCGGGACAGGGGGCGCAGGTGTACTTC
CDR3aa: CASCRKPGQGAQVYF

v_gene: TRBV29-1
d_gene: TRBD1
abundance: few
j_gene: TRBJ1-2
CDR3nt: TGCAGCGTTGCGACAGGGTGGAGCTACACCTTC
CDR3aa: CSVATGWSYTF

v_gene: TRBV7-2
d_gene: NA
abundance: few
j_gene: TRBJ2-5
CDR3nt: TGTGCCAGCAGCTTAGTTTCGGGTTCCTCAAGGCGGACTGATTGGCAAGAGACCCAGTACTTC
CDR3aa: CASSLVSGSSRRTDWQETQYF

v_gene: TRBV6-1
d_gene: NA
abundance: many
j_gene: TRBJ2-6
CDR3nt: TGTGCCAGCAGTGACGGGGCCGGGGCCAACGTCCTGACTTTC
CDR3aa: CASSDGAGANVLTF

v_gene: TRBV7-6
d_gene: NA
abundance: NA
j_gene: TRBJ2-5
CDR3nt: TGTGCCAGCAGCTTAGGTCAGGGGGGGCAGCCCCAGTACTTC
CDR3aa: CASSLGQGGQPQYF

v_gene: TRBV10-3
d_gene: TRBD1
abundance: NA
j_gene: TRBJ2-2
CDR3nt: TGTGCCATCAGGGGGGCGGGGGACAGGGACGGGGAGCTGTTTTTT
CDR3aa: CAIRGAGDRDGELFF

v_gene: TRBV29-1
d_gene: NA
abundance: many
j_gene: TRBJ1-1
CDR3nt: TGCAGCGTCAGGGGCTTGAACACTGAAGCTTTCTTT
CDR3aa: CSVRGLNTEAFF

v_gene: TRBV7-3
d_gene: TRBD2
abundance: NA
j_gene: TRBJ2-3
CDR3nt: TGTGCCAGCCATCCGAGCGGGGCAGATACGCAGTATTTT
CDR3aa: CASHPSGADTQYF

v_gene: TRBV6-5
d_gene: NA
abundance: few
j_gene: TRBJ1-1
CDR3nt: TGTGCCAGCAGTACAAGTGGATTGAACACTGAAGCTTTCTTT
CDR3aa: CASSTSGLNTEAFF

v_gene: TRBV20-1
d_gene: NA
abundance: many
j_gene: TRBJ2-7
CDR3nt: TGCAGTGCTTACCTTAAGAGCGAGCAGTACTTC
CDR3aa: CSAYLKSEQYF

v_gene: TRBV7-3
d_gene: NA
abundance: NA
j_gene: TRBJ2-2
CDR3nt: TGTGCCAGCAGCCGCGGGGGACAGAGAAACACCGGGGAGCTGTGTTTT
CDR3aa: CASSRGGQRNTGELCF